Each of the 3 T cell receptor beta chains below was sequenced from the same sample in a study of blood T cell repertoires in COVID-19 (dated by TCRdb to the early 2020s). Libraries were made using the immunoSEQ multiplex PCR assay. TCRdb re-hosts the immuneACCESS table, in-frame sequences only. Its copies lack some clones; in the studies checked, an unresolved V gene accounts for under half of them, and the cause for the rest is not known. Present in this sample are a few hundred thousand clones, about 90% of which were seen just once. Together, the top ten hold 11% of the sample. Sequenced material: peripheral blood. These TCRs come from a woman aged 25 to 39 with COVID-19, enrolled during active disease.

This chain joins TRBV6-6 and TRBJ2-1; D is possibly TRBD2 (7 bases). The CDR3 runs 14 residues. From germline, CDR1 is MNHNY and CDR2 SVGAGI (reference sequence). The V end lost 5 bases, the J end lost 7 bases, and 15 bases lay between the germline ends. The DNA of the CDR3 is TGTGCCAGCAGTAGGGGGGGCCCCTGGAATGAGCAGTTCTTC. It specifies CASSRGGPWNEQFF.

The chain links TRBV5-6 to TRBJ2-3, with 14 bases aligning to TRBD2. J was trimmed by 4 bases and V by 2 bases; bases with no gene match: 3. The germline V gene encodes CDR1 SGHDT and CDR2 YYEEEE. The CDR3 length is 16 residues. CDR3 amino acids: CASSLVTSGGADTQYF. Here the CDR3 DNA reads TGTGCCAGCAGCTTAGTGACTAGCGGGGGGGCAGATACGCAGTATTTT. Filled out from reference TRBV5-6 and TRBJ2-3, the complete variable domain reads DAGVTQSPTHLIKTRGQQVTLRCSPKSGHDTVSWYQQALGQGPQFIFQYYEEEERQRGNFPDRFSGHQFPNYSSELNVNALLLGDSALYLCASSLVTSGGADTQYFGPGTRLTVL.

The chain recombines TRBV9 with TRBJ1-3, with TRBD1 identical over 7 bases. CDR3 size: 13 residues. The V segment lost 7 bases and the J segment 7 bases; nucleotides outside the gene matches: 8. The V gene's germline CDR1 is SGDLS and CDR2 YYNGEE. The CDR3 spells CASLDRTTNTIYF. CDR3 sequence (DNA): TGTGCCAGCCTGGACAGGACGACGAACACCATATATTTT.